The clone carrying this T cell receptor (beta chain) was found a few times. This specimen comes from a study of CD8+ T cells in alopecia areata. There are 14 residues in the CDR3. Trimming cost V 5 bases and J 6 bases, with 15 bases left between them. CDR1 MNHEY and CDR2 SVGAGI come from the germline V gene. Reverse transcribed after extraction, RNA yielded cDNA as the sequencing template. Using immunoSEQ multiplex PCR, the repertoire was profiled, and TCRdb retains in-frame clones only, with some absent. The sample yields 150,000 to 250,000 clones, roughly 64% seen once. Noted treatment: oral pan-JAK inhibitor, 5-10 mg twice daily.

The gene calls are TRBV6-5 and TRBJ2-3; D is perhaps TRBD1 (6 bases). The source is a human donor with alopecia areata. This sample comprised CD4+ T cells sorted from blood, obtained at week 24, from a patient treated with tofacitinib. CDR3 protein: CASSTSRGKDTQYF. The CDR3 coding sequence is TGTGCCAGCAGTACGTCCAGGGGAAAGGATACGCAGTATTTT.